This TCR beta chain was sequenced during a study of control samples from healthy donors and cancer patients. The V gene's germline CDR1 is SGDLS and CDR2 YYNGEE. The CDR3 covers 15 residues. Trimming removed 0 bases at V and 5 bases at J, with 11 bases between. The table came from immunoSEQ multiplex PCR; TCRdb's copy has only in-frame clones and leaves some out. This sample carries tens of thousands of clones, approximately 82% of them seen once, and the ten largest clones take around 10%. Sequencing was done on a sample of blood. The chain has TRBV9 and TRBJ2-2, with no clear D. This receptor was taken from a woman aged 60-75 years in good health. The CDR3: CASSVASQRTGELFF. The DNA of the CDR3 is TGTGCCAGCAGCGTAGCGTCTCAGAGAACCGGGGAGCTGTTTTTT.